This is a list of T cell receptor beta chains from one sample in a study of a mutant IDH1 vaccine in newly diagnosed glioma. What these receptors recognize is not known. Sequencing used immunoSEQ multiplex PCR; TCRdb keeps in-frame clones, though not all of them. The table shows about 40,000 clones, with 80% to 85% occurring only once. The specimen was PBMCs, collected from a glioma patient whose treatment included an IDH1 peptide vaccine. The receptors were sampled from a man in his forties or fifties with glioma. Both conserved end residues are part of each CDR3. Each record gives: V gene, J gene, CDR3 protein.

TRBV5-1	TRBJ2-5	CASSLVTSWGGQETQYF
TRBV4-1	TRBJ2-7	CASSRFGAGTSSYEQYF
TRBV6-1	TRBJ1-5	CASSAGPFYSAQHF
TRBV29-1	TRBJ2-3	CSGLVGDTQYF
TRBV7-2	TRBJ2-5	CASSSWALLSDETQYF
TRBV12-5	TRBJ1-5	CASGKGSGGDGNQPQHF
TRBV19	TRBJ2-7	CASREGQGVYEQYF
TRBV2	TRBJ2-7	CASSEDVAEQYF
TRBV7-9	TRBJ2-1	CASSFLAGGAGDEQFF
TRBV18	TRBJ1-5	CASSPGTGSNQPQHF
TRBV19	TRBJ2-3	CASSLTGGTTDTQYF
TRBV28	TRBJ2-5	CASSTPGLAGGPRETQYF
TRBV27	TRBJ2-7	CASSFLLAMGYEQYF
TRBV18	TRBJ2-5	CASSPVVGRETQYF
TRBV28	TRBJ1-5	CASSFRQRKQPQHF
TRBV6-5	TRBJ2-2	CASKTSVAGELFF
TRBV19	TRBJ2-5	CASSIPGPLKETQYF
TRBV6-5	TRBJ1-1	CASSYVAGTRNTEAFF
TRBV5-1	TRBJ1-1	CASTTDTEAFF
TRBV6-5	TRBJ2-3	CASPQPLEPTDTQYF
TRBV5-6	TRBJ2-5	CASSTIQGSNRETQYF
TRBV9	TRBJ1-2	CASSVDGDSNYGYTF
TRBV19	TRBJ2-7	CASTLAGGSSYEQYF
TRBV19	TRBJ2-3	CASSGTGVDTQYF
TRBV7-2	TRBJ2-7	CASSLESAAPKQYF
TRBV2	TRBJ2-7	CASSVVYEQYF
TRBV9	TRBJ2-3	CASSVGGFLTDTQYF
TRBV28	TRBJ1-1	CATTENTEAFF
TRBV4-3	TRBJ2-2	CASTRRIYADTGELFF
TRBV7-2	TRBJ2-5	CASSRGQLQETQYF
TRBV5-6	TRBJ2-7	CASSFGAPYEQYF
TRBV19	TRBJ1-5	CASSPRGDSNQPQHF
TRBV7-9	TRBJ1-4	CASSLVQYNEKLFF
TRBV10-2	TRBJ2-3	CASSRLAGSTDTQYF
TRBV5-1	TRBJ2-7	CASAPGGGGSYEQYF
TRBV12-2	TRBJ2-7	CASRPRAAGTLYEQYF
TRBV15	TRBJ1-1	CATSIEQGFMNTEAFF
TRBV6-4	TRBJ2-1	CASSALSGGNEQFF
TRBV5-5	TRBJ2-2	CASSAGGTNTGELFF
TRBV11-3	TRBJ2-7	CASSSGQGQVYEQYF
TRBV5-1	TRBJ1-2	CASSLIVSEGYTF
TRBV10-3	TRBJ2-7	CTISAGQVSGYEQYF
TRBV9	TRBJ2-7	CASSVGTSSFYEQYF
TRBV7-3	TRBJ1-1	CASSFSAGRVTEAFF
TRBV10-3	TRBJ2-5	CAISESRGGMAETQYF